The T cell receptor (beta chain) described here comes from a study of blood T cell repertoires in COVID-19. Sequencing was performed with immunoSEQ multiplex PCR; in TCRdb, only in-frame clones are kept and a portion is missing. Seen here are tens of thousands of clones, over 75% observed once, and the top ten hold about a third. Germline CDR1 reads SGHNT; CDR2 reads YYREEE (reference sequence). V was clipped by 2 bases and J by 4 bases; unmatched bases: 2. CDR3 length: 13 amino acids. This sequence joins TRBV5-4 and TRBJ1-2; 7 nucleotides align to TRBD1. The TCR was taken from a woman of 80 years or more with COVID-19, enrolled during active disease. Material for sequencing was peripheral blood. Written as DNA, the CDR3 is TGTGCCAGCAGCTTAGGGGGCACCTATGGCTACACCTTC. Protein sequence: CASSLGGTYGYTF.